These 20 T cell receptor beta chains originate from one sample sequenced in a study of radiation and T cells in renal cell carcinoma (dated by TCRdb to about 2020). Receptor amplification or capture employed the immunoSEQ multiplex PCR assay. TCRdb re-hosts the immuneACCESS table, in-frame sequences only. Its copies lack some clones; in the studies checked, an unresolved V gene accounts for under half of them, and the cause for the rest is not known. This sample holds just under 150,000 clones; 80% to 90% were observed only once. Less than 20% of the sample belongs to the ten largest clones. The sample's time point label is to be understood as: blood 4 weeks post-SBRT, at nephrectomy. In the paper's terms, the treatment or condition label means: 15 Gy SBRT to primary tumor, nephrectomy 4 weeks later. The input for sequencing was blood, taken from a patient whose treatment included radiotherapy and nephrectomy. The receptors come from a woman aged 45-59 years with renal cell carcinoma.

V and J are TRBV5-1 and TRBJ2-7, with 8 nucleotides matching TRBD2. Germline-derived CDR1 and CDR2 are SGHRS and YFSETQ. This CDR3 region has 15 residues. With 4 bases clipped from V and 3 bases from J, the junction kept 9 bases outside the gene matches. Written as DNA, the CDR3 is TGCGCCAGCAGCCCGAAGACTAGCGCGAGCTACGAGCAGTACTTC. Translating it yields CASSPKTSASYEQYF.

Only a few counts were recorded for this clone. This sequence joins TRBV6-5 and TRBJ1-5; the D gene is possibly TRBD1 (5 bases). V lost 2 bases to trimming and J lost 12 bases, with 8 bases between them. Germline CDR1 and CDR2: MNHEY and SVGAGI. CDR3 size: 11 residues. CDR3 amino acids: CASSYRGIQHF. The CDR3 DNA follows: TGTGCCAGCAGTTACAGGGGAATCCAGCATTTT.

The gene calls are TRBV28 and TRBJ1-6; D not resolved. Germline V gives CDR1 MDHEN, CDR2 SYDVKM. Trimming pared 2 bases from V and 13 bases from J, leaving 9 bases between. This CDR3 contains 12 residues. The CDR3 bases are TGTGCCAGCAGTTTAAGTAGTTGGCCCCTCCACTTT. It encodes CASSLSSWPLHF. Full variable domain (missing parts from reference TRBV28 and TRBJ1-6): DVKVTQSSRYLVKRTGEKVFLECVQDMDHENMFWYRQDPGLGLRLIYFSYDVKMKEKGDIPEGYSVSREKKERFSLILESASTNQTSMYLCASSLSSWPLHFGNGTRLTVT.

As to this clone: At the DNA level, this CDR3 is encoded by other sequences in the same sample as well. The chain combines TRBV19 with TRBJ2-7; 7 positions agree with TRBD1. The CDR3 loop spans 13 amino acids. Looked up from germline, CDR1 is LNHDA and CDR2 is SQIVND (reference sequence). The V segment lost 5 bases and the J segment 4 bases; nucleotides outside the gene matches: 5. CDR3 amino acids: CASSDRQGYEQYF. As DNA, the CDR3 is TGTGCCAGTAGTGACCGACAGGGTTACGAGCAGTACTTC.

The chain joins TRBV25-1 to TRBJ2-5, with D unclear. The DNA matches TRBJ2-7 better at its end, which makes the J call doubtful. The CDR3 consists of 11 residues. Germline loops: CDR1 MGHDK, CDR2 SYGVNS. CDR3 protein: CASSLGYEQYF. In nucleotides, the CDR3 is TGTGCCAGCAGTCTCGGCTACGAGCAGTACTTC.

This sequence joins TRBV4-2 and TRBJ2-2; D unresolved. CDR3 length: 14 amino acids. V was pared by 0 bases and J by 4 bases, with 6 bases between. Germline V gives CDR1 LGHNA, CDR2 YNFKEQ. The CDR3 sequence: CASSQETTTGELFF. DNA for the CDR3: TGTGCCAGCAGCCAAGAGACGACCACCGGGGAGCTGTTTTTT.

The V call is TRBV4-1, the J call TRBJ1-4; TRBD1 aligns across 7 bases. V lost 2 bases to trimming and J lost 5 bases; unmatched junction nucleotides: 8. Germline CDR1 reads MGHRA; CDR2 reads YSYEKL. CDR3 size: 16 residues. This CDR3 reads CASSQSPGTANEKLFF. For the CDR3, the DNA is TGCGCCAGCAGCCAATCCCCCGGGACAGCAAATGAAAAACTGTTTTTT.

The chain joins TRBV5-4 to TRBJ2-5, with 14 bases that match TRBD2. Per germline, CDR1 SGHNT and CDR2 YYREEE (reference sequence). After removal of 4 bases from V and 5 bases from J, the junction contained 7 bases not matched to a gene. This CDR3 has 16 residues. This CDR3 is CASSRGTSGSGETQYF. The CDR3 DNA follows: TGTGCCAGCAGCAGGGGGACTAGCGGGAGTGGCGAGACCCAGTACTTC.

The chain carries TRBV7-2 and TRBJ1-1; D is uncertain. Germline V gene data show CDR1 as SGHTA and CDR2 as FQGNSA. This CDR3 is 14 amino acids long. V was cut by 4 bases and J by 4 bases, with 13 bases left in between. The CDR3 nucleotides are TGTGCCAGCAGCTCCGGAGGGTCCAGCACTGAAGCTTTCTTT. This gives the protein CASSSGGSSTEAFF.

As DNA, the CDR3 is TGTGCCAGCAGTTCCCAAGAACAGACGCTCCGCTATGGCTACACCTTC. Its protein product is CASSSQEQTLRYGYTF. The rearrangement uses TRBV28 and TRBJ1-2; D unresolved. V dropped 4 bases and J dropped 4 bases, with 19 bases sitting between them. Germline CDR1 MDHEN, CDR2 SYDVKM. This CDR3 comprises 16 residues.

The chain employs TRBV6-5 and TRBJ1-6; unclear D gene. CDR1 is MNHEY, CDR2 SVGAGI, per germline. V dropped 3 bases and J dropped 10 bases, with 16 bases sitting between them. The CDR3 is 15 amino acids. The CDR3 is CASSYEAGMGSPLHF. The CDR3 DNA sequence: TGTGCCAGCAGTTATGAGGCAGGAATGGGGTCACCCCTCCACTTT.

CDR3: CASKSSGENTGELFF. CDR3 sequence (DNA): TGTGCCAGCAAATCTAGCGGAGAGAACACCGGGGAGCTGTTTTTT. The rearrangement uses TRBV7-9 and TRBJ2-2; TRBD2 matches 7 bases. CDR3 size: 15 residues. With 7 bases clipped from V and 1 base from J, the junction kept 6 bases outside the gene matches. The germline V gene has CDR1 SEHNR and CDR2 FQNEAQ (reference sequence).

The chain recombines TRBV28 with TRBJ1-1, with D perhaps TRBD1 (6 bases). Germline V gene data show CDR1 as MDHEN and CDR2 as SYDVKM. The CDR3 spans 12 residues. Deletions cut 8 bases from V and 5 bases from J, with 12 bases between. The CDR3 DNA is TGTGCCAGCTACAGGGAGGTTACTGAAGCTTTCTTT. It encodes CASYREVTEAFF.

The rearrangement joins TRBV18 to TRBJ2-7; no definite D call. Trimming cost V 4 bases and J 2 bases, with 9 bases left between them. Germline lookup yields CDR1 KGHSH and CDR2 LQKENI. The CDR3 loop spans 13 amino acids. The CDR3 here is CASSRNDAYEQYF. CDR3 bases: TGTGCCAGCTCACGGAACGACGCCTACGAGCAGTACTTC.

With regard to this clone: This same CDR3 is encoded by further DNA sequences in the sample. The genes are TRBV20-1 and TRBJ2-1; D is uncertain. Germline CDR1 and CDR2: DFQATT and SNEGSKA (reference sequence). Trimming removed 0 bases at V and 7 bases at J, with 4 bases between. CDR3 size: 11 residues. The CDR3 coding sequence is TGCAGTGCTAGAGAGGATAATGAGCAGTTCTTC. Residues: CSAREDNEQFF.

This clone appeared once. This chain uses TRBV14 with TRBJ2-7; 7 bases match TRBD1. CDR3 length: 15 amino acids. V lost 4 bases to trimming and J lost 9 bases; unmatched junction nucleotides: 15. Germline lookup yields CDR1 SGHDN and CDR2 FVKESK. The CDR3 coding sequence is TGTGCCAGCAGCCCCGACAGGGCCCAAGCGCGGTGGCAGTACTTC. It encodes CASSPDRAQARWQYF.

J is TRBJ2-3 and V is TRBV10-2; no firm D call. This CDR3 region has 14 residues. The germline V gene has CDR1 WSHSY and CDR2 SAAADI. The ends were cut back, 1 base at V and 8 bases at J, with 13 bases in the middle. CDR3 sequence reads: CASSELEARATQYF. The CDR3 DNA follows: TGCGCCAGCAGTGAGTTAGAGGCTCGTGCTACGCAGTATTTT.

The chain is built from TRBV5-1 and TRBJ1-1, with 8 positions matching TRBD1. Germline lookup yields CDR1 SGHRS and CDR2 YFSETQ. The CDR3 runs to 14 residues. Trimming removed 0 bases from V and 10 bases from J; junction bases left unmatched: 8. CDR3: CASSLDMGQELAFF. The CDR3 nucleotides are TGCGCCAGCAGCTTGGATATGGGACAGGAATTAGCTTTCTTT.

The rearrangement joins TRBV5-1 to TRBJ2-1; 10 positions agree with TRBD2. Germline CDR1 SGHRS, CDR2 YFSETQ. This CDR3 comprises 17 residues. V lost 4 bases and J lost 0; bases outside the gene matches: 7. The CDR3 region has the DNA TGCGCCAGCAGCCCCACCCCTAGCGGGAGCTCCTACAATGAGCAGTTCTTC. This translates into CASSPTPSGSSYNEQFF.

Note on this clone: Other DNA sequences in the same sample also yield this CDR3. The rearrangement joins TRBV5-1 to TRBJ2-1; no firm D call. The V gene's germline CDR1 is SGHRS and CDR2 YFSETQ. This CDR3 comprises 13 residues. V dropped 0 bases and J dropped 2 bases, with 3 bases sitting between them. The CDR3 DNA reads TGCGCCAGCAGCTTGGAAGCCTACAATGAGCAGTTCTTC. Translation gives CASSLEAYNEQFF.